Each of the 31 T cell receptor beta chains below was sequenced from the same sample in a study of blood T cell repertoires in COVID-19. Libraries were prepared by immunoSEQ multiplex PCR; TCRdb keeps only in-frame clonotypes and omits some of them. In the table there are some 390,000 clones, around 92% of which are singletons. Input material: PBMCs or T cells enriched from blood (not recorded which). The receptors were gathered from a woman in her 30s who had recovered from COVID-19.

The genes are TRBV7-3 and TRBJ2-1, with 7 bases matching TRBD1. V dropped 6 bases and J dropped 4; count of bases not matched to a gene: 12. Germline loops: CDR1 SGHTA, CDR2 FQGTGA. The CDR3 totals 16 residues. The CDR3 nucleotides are TGTGCCAGCAGTCATATACCGGGACAGCTATACAATGAGCAGTTCTTC. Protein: CASSHIPGQLYNEQFF.

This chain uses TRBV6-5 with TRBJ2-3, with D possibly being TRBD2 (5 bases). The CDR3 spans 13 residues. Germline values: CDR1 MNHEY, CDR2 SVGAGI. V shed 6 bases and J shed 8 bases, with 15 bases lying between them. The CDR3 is CASSAIGRVTQYF. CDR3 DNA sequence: TGTGCCAGCAGCGCCATAGGGCGGGTTACGCAGTATTTT.

CDR3 loop: CASSPLAVYNEQFF. The CDR3 DNA sequence: TGCGCCAGCAGCCCTTTAGCCGTCTACAATGAGCAGTTCTTC. The chain is built from TRBV4-1 and TRBJ2-1, with D hard to call. The CDR3 has 14 residues. Trimming removed 4 bases at V and 3 bases at J, with 10 bases between. Germline CDR1 MGHRA, CDR2 YSYEKL.

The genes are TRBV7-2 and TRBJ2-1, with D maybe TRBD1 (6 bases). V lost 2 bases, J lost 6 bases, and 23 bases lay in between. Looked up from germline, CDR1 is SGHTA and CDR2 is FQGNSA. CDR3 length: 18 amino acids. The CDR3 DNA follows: TGTGCCAGCAGCTTACCCGGGACACCAGATTTCCGACCCAATGAGCAGTTCTTC. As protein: CASSLPGTPDFRPNEQFF.

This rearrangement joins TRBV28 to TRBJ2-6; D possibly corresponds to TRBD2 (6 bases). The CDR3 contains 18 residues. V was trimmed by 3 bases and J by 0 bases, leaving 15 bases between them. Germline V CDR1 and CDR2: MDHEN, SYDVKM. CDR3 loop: CASSLWGVSYSGANVLTF. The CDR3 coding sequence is TGTGCCAGCAGTTTGTGGGGGGTCAGTTACTCTGGGGCCAACGTCCTGACTTTC.

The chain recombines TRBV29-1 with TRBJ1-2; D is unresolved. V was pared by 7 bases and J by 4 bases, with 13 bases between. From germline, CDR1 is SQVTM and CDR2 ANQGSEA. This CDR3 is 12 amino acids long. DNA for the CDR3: TGCAGCGCCCAGCGGCGGGGCTATGGCTACACCTTC. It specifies CSAQRRGYGYTF.

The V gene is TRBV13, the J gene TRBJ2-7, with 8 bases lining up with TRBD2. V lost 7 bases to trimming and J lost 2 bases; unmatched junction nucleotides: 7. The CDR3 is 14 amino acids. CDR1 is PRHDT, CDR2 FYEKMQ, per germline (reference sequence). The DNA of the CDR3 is TGTGCCAGCACCCTAAGCGGGGGACCCTACGAGCAGTACTTC. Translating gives CASTLSGGPYEQYF.

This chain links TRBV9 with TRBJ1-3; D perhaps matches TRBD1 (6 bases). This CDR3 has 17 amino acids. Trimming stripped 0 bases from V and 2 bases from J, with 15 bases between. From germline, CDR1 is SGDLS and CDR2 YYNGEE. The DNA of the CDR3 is TGTGCCAGCAGCGTAGCTCCCAGGGGAGGGCCTGGAAACACCATATATTTT. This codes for CASSVAPRGGPGNTIYF.

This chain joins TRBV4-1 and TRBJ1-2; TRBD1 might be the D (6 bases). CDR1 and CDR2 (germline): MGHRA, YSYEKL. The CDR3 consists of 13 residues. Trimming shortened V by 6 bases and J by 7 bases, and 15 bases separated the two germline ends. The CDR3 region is CASSTLGDTGYTF. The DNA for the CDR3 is TGCGCCAGCAGTACCCTAGGGGACACTGGCTACACCTTC.

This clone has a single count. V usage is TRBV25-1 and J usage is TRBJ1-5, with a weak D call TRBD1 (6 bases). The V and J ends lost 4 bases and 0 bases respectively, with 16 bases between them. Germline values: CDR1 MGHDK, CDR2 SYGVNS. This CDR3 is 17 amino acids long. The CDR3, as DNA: TGTGCCAGCAGTGCACCCGAGGGGGACTATAGCAATCAGCCCCAGCATTTT. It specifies CASSAPEGDYSNQPQHF.

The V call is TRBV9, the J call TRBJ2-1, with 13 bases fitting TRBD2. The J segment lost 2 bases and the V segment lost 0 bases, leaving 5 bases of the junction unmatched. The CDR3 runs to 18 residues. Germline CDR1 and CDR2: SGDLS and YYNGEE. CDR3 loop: CASSVAGLAGVPYNEQFF. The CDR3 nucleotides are TGTGCCAGCAGCGTAGCAGGACTAGCGGGAGTTCCCTACAATGAGCAGTTCTTC.

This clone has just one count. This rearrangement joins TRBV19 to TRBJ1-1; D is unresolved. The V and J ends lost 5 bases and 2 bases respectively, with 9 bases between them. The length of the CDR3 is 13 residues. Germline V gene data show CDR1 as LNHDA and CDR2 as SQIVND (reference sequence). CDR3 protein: CASSEGRNTEAFF. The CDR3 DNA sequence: TGTGCCAGTAGTGAGGGTAGAAACACTGAAGCTTTCTTT. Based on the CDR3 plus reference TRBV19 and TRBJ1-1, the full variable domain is DGGITQSPKYLFRKEGQNVTLSCEQNLNHDAMYWYRQDPGQGLRLIYYSQIVNDFQKGDIAEGYSVSREKKESFPLTVTSAQKNPTAFYLCASSEGRNTEAFFGQGTRLTVV.

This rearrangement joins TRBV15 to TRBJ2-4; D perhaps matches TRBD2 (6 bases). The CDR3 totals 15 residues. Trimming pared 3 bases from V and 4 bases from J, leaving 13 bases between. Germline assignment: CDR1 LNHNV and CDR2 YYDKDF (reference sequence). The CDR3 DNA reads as TGTGCCACCAGCAGGGGGAGTCGGGGGAAAAACATTCAGTACTTC. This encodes CATSRGSRGKNIQYF.

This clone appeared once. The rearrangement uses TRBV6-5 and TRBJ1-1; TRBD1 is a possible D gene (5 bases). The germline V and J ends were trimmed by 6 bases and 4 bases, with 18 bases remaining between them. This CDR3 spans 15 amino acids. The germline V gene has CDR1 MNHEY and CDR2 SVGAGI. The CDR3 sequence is CASRAGWTLSTEAFF. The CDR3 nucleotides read TGTGCCAGCAGAGCAGGGTGGACCCTGAGCACTGAAGCTTTCTTT.

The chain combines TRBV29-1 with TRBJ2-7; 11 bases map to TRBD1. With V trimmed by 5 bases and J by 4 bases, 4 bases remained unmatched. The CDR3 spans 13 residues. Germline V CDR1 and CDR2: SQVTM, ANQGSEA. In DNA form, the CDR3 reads TGCAGCGTTAGGACAGGGGGCGTTTACGAGCAGTACTTC. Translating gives CSVRTGGVYEQYF.

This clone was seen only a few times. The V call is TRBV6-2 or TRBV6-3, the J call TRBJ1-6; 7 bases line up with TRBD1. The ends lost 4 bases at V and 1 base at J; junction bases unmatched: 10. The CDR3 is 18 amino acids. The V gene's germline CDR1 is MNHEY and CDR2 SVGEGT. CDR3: CASSSPLTGISYNSPLHF. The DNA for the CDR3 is TGTGCCAGCAGTTCGCCTCTGACAGGGATTTCCTATAATTCACCCCTCCACTTT.

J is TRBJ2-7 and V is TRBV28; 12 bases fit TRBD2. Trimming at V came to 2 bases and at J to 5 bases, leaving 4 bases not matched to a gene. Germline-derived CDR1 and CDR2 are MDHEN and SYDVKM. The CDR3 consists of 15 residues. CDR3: CASSLGLAGQHEQYF. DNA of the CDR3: TGTGCCAGCAGTTTAGGACTAGCGGGACAACACGAGCAGTACTTC.

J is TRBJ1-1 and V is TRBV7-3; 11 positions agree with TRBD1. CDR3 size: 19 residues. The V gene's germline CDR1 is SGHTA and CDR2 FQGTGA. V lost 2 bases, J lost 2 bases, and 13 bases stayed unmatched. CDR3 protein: CASSLRGATGTGGNTEAFF. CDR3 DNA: TGTGCCAGCAGCTTACGGGGCGCCACGGGGACAGGGGGTAACACTGAAGCTTTCTTT. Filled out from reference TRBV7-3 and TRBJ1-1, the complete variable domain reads GAGVSQTPSNKVTEKGKYVELRCDPISGHTALYWYRQSLGQGPEFLIYFQGTGAADDSGLPNDRFFAVRPEGSVSTLKIQRTERGDSAVYLCASSLRGATGTGGNTEAFFGQGTRLTVV.

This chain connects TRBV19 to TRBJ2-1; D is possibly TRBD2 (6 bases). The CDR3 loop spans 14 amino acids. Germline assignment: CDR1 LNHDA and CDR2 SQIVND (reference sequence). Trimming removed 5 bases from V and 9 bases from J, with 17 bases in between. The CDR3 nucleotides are TGTGCCAGTAGTCCTCGGGACTGGGGGAGTGAGCAGTTCTTC. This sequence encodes CASSPRDWGSEQFF.

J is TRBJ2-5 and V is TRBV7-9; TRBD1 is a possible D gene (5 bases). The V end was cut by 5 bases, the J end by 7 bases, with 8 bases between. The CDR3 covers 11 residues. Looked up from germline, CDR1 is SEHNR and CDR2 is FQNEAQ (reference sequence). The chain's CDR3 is CASSPQGTQYF. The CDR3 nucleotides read TGTGCCAGCAGCCCCCAGGGGACCCAGTACTTC.

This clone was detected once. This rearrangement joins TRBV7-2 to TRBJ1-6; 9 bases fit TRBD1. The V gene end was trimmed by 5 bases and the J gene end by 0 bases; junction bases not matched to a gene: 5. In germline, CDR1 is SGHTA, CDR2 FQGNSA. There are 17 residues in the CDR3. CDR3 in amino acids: CASSQRDRDSYNSPLHF. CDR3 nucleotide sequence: TGTGCCAGCAGCCAGCGGGACAGGGACTCCTATAATTCACCCCTCCACTTT. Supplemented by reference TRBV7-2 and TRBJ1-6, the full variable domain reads GAGVSQSPSNKVTEKGKDVELRCDPISGHTALYWYRQSLGQGLEFLIYFQGNSAPDKSGLPSDRFSAERTGGSVSTLTIQRTQQEDSAVYLCASSQRDRDSYNSPLHFGNGTRLTVT.

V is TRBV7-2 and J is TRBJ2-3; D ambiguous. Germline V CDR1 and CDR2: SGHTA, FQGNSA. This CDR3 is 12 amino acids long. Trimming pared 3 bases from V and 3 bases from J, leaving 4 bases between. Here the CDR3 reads CASSFLTDTQYF. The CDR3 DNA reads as TGTGCCAGCAGCTTCCTTACAGATACGCAGTATTTT. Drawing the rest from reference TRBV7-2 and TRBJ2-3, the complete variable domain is GAGVSQSPSNKVTEKGKDVELRCDPISGHTALYWYRQSLGQGLEFLIYFQGNSAPDKSGLPSDRFSAERTGGSVSTLTIQRTQQEDSAVYLCASSFLTDTQYFGPGTRLTVL.

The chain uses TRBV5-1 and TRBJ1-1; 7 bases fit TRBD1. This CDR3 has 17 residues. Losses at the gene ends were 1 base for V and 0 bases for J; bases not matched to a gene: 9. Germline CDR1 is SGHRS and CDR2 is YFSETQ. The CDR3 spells CASSLNGIGGLNTEAFF. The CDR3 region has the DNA TGCGCCAGCAGCTTGAACGGTATAGGGGGCTTGAACACTGAAGCTTTCTTT.

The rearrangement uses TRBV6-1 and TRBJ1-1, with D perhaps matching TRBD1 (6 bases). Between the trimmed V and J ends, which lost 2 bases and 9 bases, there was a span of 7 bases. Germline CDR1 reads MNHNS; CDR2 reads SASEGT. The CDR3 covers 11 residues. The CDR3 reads CASSEQGKAFF. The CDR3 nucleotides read TGTGCCAGCAGTGAACAGGGGAAAGCTTTCTTT.

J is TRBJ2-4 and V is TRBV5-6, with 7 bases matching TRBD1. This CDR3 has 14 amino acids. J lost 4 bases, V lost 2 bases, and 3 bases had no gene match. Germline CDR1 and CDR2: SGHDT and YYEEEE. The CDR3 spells CASSFRDRKNIQYF. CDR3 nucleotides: TGTGCCAGCAGCTTCCGGGACAGAAAAAACATTCAGTACTTC.

CDR3 coding DNA: TGTGCCAGCAGCTCTAGAGGGAATGAGCAGTTCTTC. Residues: CASSSRGNEQFF. The chain couples TRBV13 to TRBJ2-1; weak D call: TRBD2 (5 bases). This CDR3 region has 12 residues. From germline, CDR1 is PRHDT and CDR2 FYEKMQ (reference sequence). The V gene lost 4 bases and the J gene lost 7 bases, with 8 bases spanning the gap.

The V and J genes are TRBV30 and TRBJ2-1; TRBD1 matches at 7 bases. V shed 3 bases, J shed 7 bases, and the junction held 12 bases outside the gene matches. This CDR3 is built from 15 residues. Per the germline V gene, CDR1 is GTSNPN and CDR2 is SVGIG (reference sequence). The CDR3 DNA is TGTGCCTGGAGCGCCCTAAGGGGGCCCGAGAATGAGCAGTTCTTC. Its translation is CAWSALRGPENEQFF.

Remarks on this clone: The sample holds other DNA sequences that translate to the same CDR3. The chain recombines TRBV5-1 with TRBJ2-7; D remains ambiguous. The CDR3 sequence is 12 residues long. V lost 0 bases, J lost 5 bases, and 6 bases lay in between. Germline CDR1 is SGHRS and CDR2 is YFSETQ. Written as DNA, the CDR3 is TGCGCCAGCAGCTTGGGGCGGAACGAGCAGTACTTC. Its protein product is CASSLGRNEQYF.

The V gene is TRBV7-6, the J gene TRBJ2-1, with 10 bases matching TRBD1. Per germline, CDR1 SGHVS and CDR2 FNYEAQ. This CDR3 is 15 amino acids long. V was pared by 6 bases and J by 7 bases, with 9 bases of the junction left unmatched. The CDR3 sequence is CASRPGTGVPNEQFF. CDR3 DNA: TGTGCCAGCAGACCCGGGACAGGGGTTCCGAATGAGCAGTTCTTC.

This CDR3 is CASSKGQGSGNTIYF. The CDR3 DNA follows: TGTGCCAGCAGCAAGGGACAGGGCTCTGGAAACACCATATATTTT. The chain joins TRBV5-4 to TRBJ1-3, with TRBD1 identical over 9 bases. Germline V CDR1 and CDR2: SGHNT, YYREEE (reference sequence). The CDR3 totals 15 residues. The trim removed 4 bases at V and 0 bases at J, leaving 2 bases unmatched.

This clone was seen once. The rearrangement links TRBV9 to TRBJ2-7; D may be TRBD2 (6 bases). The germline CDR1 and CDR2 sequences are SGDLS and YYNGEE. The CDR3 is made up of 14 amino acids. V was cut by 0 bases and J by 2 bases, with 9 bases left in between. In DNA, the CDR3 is TGTGCCAGCAGCGTAGGGGGGGATACCTACGAGCAGTACTTC. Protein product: CASSVGGDTYEQYF. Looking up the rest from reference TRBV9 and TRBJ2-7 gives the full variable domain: DSGVTQTPKHLITATGQRVTLRCSPRSGDLSVYWYQQSLDQGLQFLIQYYNGEERAKGNILERFSAQQFPDLHSELNLSSLELGDSALYFCASSVGGDTYEQYFGPGTRLTVT.